A selection of T cell receptor beta chains follows, all from one sample in a study of OX40 agonist ivuxolimab in advanced cancers. Generated by immunoSEQ multiplex PCR, the TCRdb table keeps only in-frame clones and is missing some. Among tens of thousands of clones listed, 86% were seen once. Sequenced material: CD4+ or CD8+ T cells sorted from blood, taken in a trial of the OX40 agonist ivuxolimab. Every receptor here comes from an adult with an advanced solid tumor such as melanoma, head and neck, liver or kidney cancer. Each CDR3 is given with its conserved first and last residue. D genes are given only for firm matches. Expanded clones are given a class, and other clones once, few, many or no size at all.

v_gene	d_gene	abundance	j_gene	CDR3nt	CDR3aa
TRBV13	.	.	TRBJ2-7	TGTGCCAGCAGCTTAGTAGGCGCTCTCTACGAGCAGTACTTC	CASSLVGALYEQYF
TRBV6-5	.	.	TRBJ2-7	TGTGCCAGCAAAACAGGGTTCAAGTACGAGCAGTACTTC	CASKTGFKYEQYF
TRBV5-1	TRBD1	.	TRBJ2-3	TGCGCCAGCAGCACACGTCCCGGGACAGGGAGCACAGATACGCAGTATTTT	CASSTRPGTGSTDTQYF
TRBV5-1	.	few	TRBJ1-2	TGCGCCAGCAGCTTGAAGCCCGGCTATGGCTACACCTTC	CASSLKPGYGYTF
TRBV19	.	.	TRBJ1-3	TGTGCCAGCACCTCCCGGGACGTTGGAAACACCATATATTTT	CASTSRDVGNTIYF
TRBV9	.	.	TRBJ2-4	TGTGCCAGCAGCCCTTCGATAGGGGTGGCCAAAAACATTCAGTACTTC	CASSPSIGVAKNIQYF
TRBV4-1	TRBD1	.	TRBJ2-4	TGCGCCAGCAGCCAAGCACGACAGGGGCCCAAAAACATTCAGTACTTC	CASSQARQGPKNIQYF
TRBV29-1	.	.	TRBJ2-3	TGCAGCGTTGAAGATCCTGCGGGACCCACAGATACGCAGTATTTT	CSVEDPAGPTDTQYF
TRBV7-2	TRBD2	.	TRBJ2-7	TGTGCCAGCAGCTTACAAAGCGGGACTAGGGCCTACGAGCAGTACTTC	CASSLQSGTRAYEQYF
TRBV4-2	TRBD1	.	TRBJ1-4	TGTGCCAGCAGCCAACTCACAGGGGGCACTAATGAAAAACTGTTTTTT	CASSQLTGGTNEKLFF
TRBV4-1	TRBD2	once	TRBJ2-1	TGCGCCAGCAGCCAGGGTCGGGGGGGCGGAGTGGATGAGCAGTTCTTC	CASSQGRGGGVDEQFF
TRBV7-9	.	.	TRBJ2-7	TGTGCCAGCAGCCGACAGAACGAGCAGTACTTC	CASSRQNEQYF
TRBV5-1	.	.	TRBJ1-5	TGCGCCAGCAGCTTGGAGGGTTGGCAGCCCCAGCATTTT	CASSLEGWQPQHF
TRBV10-1	TRBD1	.	TRBJ1-1	TGCGCCAGCAGTGAGTCGACAGGGACCAACACTGAAGCTTTCTTT	CASSESTGTNTEAFF
TRBV30	.	.	TRBJ2-7	TGTGCCTGGAGCTGGGGGACCGAGCAGTACTTC	CAWSWGTEQYF
TRBV11-2	TRBD1	.	TRBJ1-3	TGTGCCAGCAGCCTCCGGGACAGGGGCGGAGGAAACACCATATATTTT	CASSLRDRGGGNTIYF
TRBV4-1	TRBD1	few	TRBJ1-3	TGCGCCAGCAGGAGAGGGACAGGGGGCAAGGACACCATATATTTT	CASRRGTGGKDTIYF
TRBV29-1	TRBD1	.	TRBJ1-2	TGCAGCTTTGAGGAGGACAGGGGTCGTGGCTACACCTTC	CSFEEDRGRGYTF
TRBV15	TRBD2	.	TRBJ2-1	TGTGCCACCAGCAGGGGGGCGGGAGGGAAGAATGAGCAGTTCTTC	CATSRGAGGKNEQFF
TRBV14	.	.	TRBJ1-1	TGTGCCAGCAGCCCGGACAGAGAGAACACTGAAGCTTTCTTT	CASSPDRENTEAFF
TRBV27	.	.	TRBJ2-2	TGTGCCACCTGCCGCGACAAGAACACCGGGGAGCTGTTTTTT	CATCRDKNTGELFF
TRBV11-3	.	.	TRBJ2-2	TGTGCCAGCAGCTTCAGCAGCAACACCGGGGAGCTGTTTTTT	CASSFSSNTGELFF
TRBV29-1	.	.	TRBJ2-5	TGCAGCTGGGCAGGGATGGGAGAGACCCAGTACTTC	CSWAGMGETQYF
TRBV25-1	TRBD2	.	TRBJ2-1	TGTGCCAGCAGTTTCAGCGGGAGGGCCTACAATGAGCAGTTCTTC	CASSFSGRAYNEQFF